Presented here are 8 T cell receptor beta chains from one specimen sequenced in a study of cytomegalovirus exposure and HLA in healthy donors. The PCR contained 60 Vbeta and 13 Jbeta primers. The repertoire was sequenced with immunoSEQ multiplex PCR; TCRdb's copy has only in-frame clones and lacks some. The sample comprises 180,000 or so clones, about 80% of which are singletons, and less than 4.5% rests with the top ten. The sequenced sample was PBMCs. The receptors derive from a woman aged 55-69 years in good health and CMV-seropositive.

In this sample, this clone turned up a few times. The chain combines TRBV5-1 with TRBJ2-2; TRBD1 agrees at 7 bases. V lost 4 bases, J lost 4 bases, and 7 bases stayed unmatched. This CDR3 contains 15 residues. CDR1 is SGHRS, CDR2 YFSETQ, per germline. CDR3 bases: TGCGCCAGCAGCACCCAGGGGGTGACCACCGGGGAGCTGTTTTTT. Translated, it gives CASSTQGVTTGELFF.

The chain joins TRBV6-4 to TRBJ2-1; TRBD1 matches 8 bases. The CDR3 consists of 13 residues. V shed 5 bases and J 5 bases; nucleotides not matched to a gene: 2. Germline V gene data show CDR1 as MRHNA and CDR2 as SNTAGT. The CDR3 coding sequence is TGTGCCAGCAGTCTGGACAGGGACAATGAGCAGTTCTTC. Protein: CASSLDRDNEQFF.

V is TRBV9 and J is TRBJ2-1; 7 bases are a match to TRBD1. Germline-derived CDR1 and CDR2 are SGDLS and YYNGEE. Trimming cost V 0 bases and J 0 bases; bases outside gene matches: 12. The length of the CDR3 is 19 residues. The CDR3 loop reads CASSVGGTVMTSSYNEQFF. The CDR3 bases are TGTGCCAGCAGCGTAGGAGGGACAGTGATGACGAGCTCCTACAATGAGCAGTTCTTC.

V is TRBV28 and J is TRBJ1-6; D may be TRBD1 (5 bases). The CDR3 length is 12 residues. Germline V gives CDR1 MDHEN, CDR2 SYDVKM. Trimming left V 4 bases short and J 10 bases short, with 8 bases between. The CDR3 loop reads CASSSPGSPLHF. The DNA for the CDR3 is TGTGCCAGCAGTTCCCCAGGGTCACCCCTCCACTTT.

This clone was found a few times. This chain joins TRBV5-6 and TRBJ1-1; D possibly corresponds to TRBD1 (5 bases). The CDR3 runs to 13 residues. The V gene lost 0 bases and the J gene lost 12 bases, with 15 bases spanning the gap. Per germline, CDR1 SGHDT and CDR2 YYEEEE. CDR3 residues: CASSLAGSDKTFF. CDR3 sequence (DNA): TGTGCCAGCAGCTTGGCAGGGTCTGATAAAACTTTCTTT. Filled out from reference TRBV5-6 and TRBJ1-1, the complete variable domain reads DAGVTQSPTHLIKTRGQQVTLRCSPKSGHDTVSWYQQALGQGPQFIFQYYEEEERQRGNFPDRFSGHQFPNYSSELNVNALLLGDSALYLCASSLAGSDKTFFGQGTRLTVV.

The V gene is TRBV18, the J gene TRBJ2-7, with a possible D match to TRBD2 (6 bases). The CDR3 spans 14 residues. Germline CDR1 is KGHSH and CDR2 is LQKENI. Trimming took 5 bases from V and 1 from J, leaving 12 bases between them. CDR3 coding DNA: TGTGCCAGCTCAGCCGCGGGGAGGTCCTACGAGCAGTACTTC. Its translation: CASSAAGRSYEQYF.

This clone appeared a single time. The chain uses TRBV7-2 and TRBJ1-1, with 8 bases aligning to TRBD1. This CDR3 region has 14 residues. J gave up 5 bases and V 3 bases, and 5 bases lay outside the gene matches. Germline CDR1 reads SGHTA; CDR2 reads FQGNSA. The chain's CDR3 is CASSFDRGGTEAFF. In DNA form, the CDR3 reads TGTGCCAGCAGCTTCGACAGGGGAGGGACTGAAGCTTTCTTT.

The CDR3 region has the DNA TGTGCCTTCCGGACAGGGGGCTTTGGGGGCTACACCTTC. This gives the protein CAFRTGGFGGYTF. This sequence joins TRBV30 and TRBJ1-2; 11 bases line up with TRBD1. Trimming removed 7 bases from V and 8 bases from J; junction bases left unmatched: 9. CDR3 length equals 13 residues. Germline V gene lookup returns CDR1 GTSNPN and CDR2 SVGIG (reference sequence).